A single sample gave rise to the 19 T cell receptor beta chains below, sequenced in a study of shared clonotypes between healthy human individuals. Produced via immunoSEQ multiplex PCR; TCRdb's table is partial and in-frame only. This sample has a few million clones; about 92% occur once, and the top ten carry over 0.12%. Sequencing was carried out using naive CD4+ T cells sorted from blood. Subset of the sample: CD45RA+ positively selected. Source of these receptors: a man between 18 and 35 years old in good health.

This chain uses TRBV6-5 with TRBJ2-7, with unresolved D. Trimming took 6 bases from V and 1 from J, leaving 16 bases between them. CDR1 is MNHEY, CDR2 SVGAGI, per germline. This CDR3 contains 15 residues. The CDR3 loop is CASRSVSTHSYEQYF. The CDR3, as DNA: TGTGCCAGCAGAAGTGTCTCGACCCATTCCTACGAGCAGTACTTC.

This sequence joins TRBV27 and TRBJ1-5; 10 bases match TRBD1. The CDR3 has 17 amino acids. Germline loops: CDR1 MNHEY, CDR2 SMNVEV (reference sequence). Trimming took 6 bases from V and 2 from J; bases not matched to a gene: 10. CDR3 nucleotide sequence: TGTGCCAGCAGCGCACTGGCCGGGACAGGGGGCAATCAGCCCCAGCATTTT. Translated, it gives CASSALAGTGGNQPQHF.

The chain has TRBV10-1 and TRBJ2-1, with D unresolved. Per the germline V gene, CDR1 is WNHNN and CDR2 is SYGVQD (reference sequence). The CDR3 totals 13 residues. With 8 bases removed from V and 8 bases from J, the gap between germline ends came to 16 bases. The CDR3 region has the DNA TGCGCCAGCTCCTCGTCGTCTCGGGATGAGCAGTTCTTC. Translating gives CASSSSSRDEQFF.

The chain couples TRBV18 to TRBJ2-1; 7 bases fit TRBD2. The CDR3 spans 15 residues. Germline V gives CDR1 KGHSH, CDR2 LQKENI. The V and J ends lost 5 bases and 0 bases, in that order; junction bases with no gene match: 4. The CDR3 here is CASSSQRGSYNEQFF. The CDR3, as DNA: TGTGCCAGCTCAAGTCAGCGGGGCTCCTACAATGAGCAGTTCTTC.

The V and J genes are TRBV5-6 and TRBJ2-7; no reliable D call. The CDR3 totals 14 residues. CDR1 is SGHDT, CDR2 YYEEEE, per germline. V shed 0 bases and J shed 0 bases, with 7 bases lying between them. The CDR3 DNA reads TGTGCCAGCAGCTTGGAGGTGAGCTCCTACGAGCAGTACTTC. It encodes CASSLEVSSYEQYF.

The chain employs TRBV21-1 and TRBJ2-2. TRBV21-1 is a documented pseudogene. The CDR3 has 14 amino acids. This CDR3 reads CATLQDANTGELFF. In nucleotides, the CDR3 is TGTGCCACCCTACAAGACGCGAACACCGGGGAGCTGTTTTTT.

This clone was seen once. V gene TRBV4-3 combines with J gene TRBJ2-7; 8 nucleotides match TRBD2. The junction had 10 bases not matched to a gene; V was cut back by 1 base and J by 2 bases. Germline V gives CDR1 LGHNA, CDR2 YSLEER. CDR3 length: 17 amino acids. The CDR3 is CASSQVGTSGPAYEQYF. Written as DNA, the CDR3 is TGCGCCAGCAGCCAAGTAGGAACTAGCGGACCAGCCTACGAGCAGTACTTC.

The rearrangement uses TRBV9 and TRBJ2-7; D possibly matches TRBD1 or TRBD2 (5 bases each). Germline V lookup: CDR1 SGDLS, CDR2 YYNGEE. CDR3 length: 17 amino acids. Trimming took 4 bases from V and 2 from J, leaving 22 bases between them. The CDR3 protein is CASSPGWDPSPTYEQYF. In DNA, the CDR3 is TGTGCCAGCAGCCCGGGGTGGGACCCCTCCCCAACCTACGAGCAGTACTTC. Full variable domain (rest looked up from reference TRBV9 and TRBJ2-7): DSGVTQTPKHLITATGQRVTLRCSPRSGDLSVYWYQQSLDQGLQFLIQYYNGEERAKGNILERFSAQQFPDLHSELNLSSLELGDSALYFCASSPGWDPSPTYEQYFGPGTRLTVT.

This clone was counted a single time. The chain has TRBV5-6 and TRBJ2-2, with unresolved D. This CDR3 is 15 amino acids long. Germline CDR1 SGHDT, CDR2 YYEEEE. The V end was cut by 0 bases, the J end by 5 bases, with 11 bases between. Here the CDR3 DNA reads TGTGCCAGCAGCTTGGATATAAAGGGAACCGGGGAGCTGTTTTTT. Its protein product is CASSLDIKGTGELFF.

The gene calls are TRBV7-2 and TRBJ2-7, with D possibly matching TRBD2 (7 bases). This CDR3 has 15 residues. The V end was cut by 5 bases, the J end by 2 bases, with 16 bases between. CDR1 SGHTA and CDR2 FQGNSA come from the germline V gene. As DNA, the CDR3 is TGTGCCAGCAGCGGGGGTTTCGGGGGGCCCTACGAGCAGTACTTC. It translates to CASSGGFGGPYEQYF. The full variable domain, in which reference TRBV7-2 and TRBJ2-7 provide the parts outside the CDR3, is GAGVSQSPSNKVTEKGKDVELRCDPISGHTALYWYRQSLGQGLEFLIYFQGNSAPDKSGLPSDRFSAERTGGSVSTLTIQRTQQEDSAVYLCASSGGFGGPYEQYFGPGTRLTVT.

The CDR3 region has the DNA TGTGCCTGGAGTGTGTCGGGGAAAGGTGACACTGAAGCTTTCTTT. This sequence encodes CAWSVSGKGDTEAFF. The chain employs TRBV30 and TRBJ1-1; D uncertain. This CDR3 is built from 15 residues. CDR1 GTSNPN and CDR2 SVGIG come from the germline V gene (reference sequence). V was clipped by 0 bases and J by 3 bases, with 14 bases between them.

The V and J genes are TRBV27 and TRBJ2-6; the D call may be TRBD1 or TRBD2 (5 bases each). Trimming took 3 bases from V and 1 from J, leaving 16 bases between them. The CDR3 runs 18 residues. CDR1 and CDR2 (germline): MNHEY, SMNVEV (reference sequence). The CDR3 region is CASSFTGDALSGANVLTF. CDR3 bases: TGTGCCAGCAGTTTCACTGGGGACGCGCTATCTGGGGCCAACGTCCTGACTTTC.

The chain is built from TRBV19 and TRBJ2-3, with 10 bases aligning to TRBD2. CDR1 and CDR2 (germline): LNHDA, SQIVND (reference sequence). V shed 3 bases and J 1 base; nucleotides not matched to a gene: 1. The CDR3 has 15 residues. The CDR3 sequence: CASSMGTSGTDTQYF. In DNA form, the CDR3 reads TGTGCCAGTAGTATGGGGACTAGCGGCACAGATACGCAGTATTTT. The entire variable domain, with the rest obtained from reference TRBV19 and TRBJ2-3, is as follows: DGGITQSPKYLFRKEGQNVTLSCEQNLNHDAMYWYRQDPGQGLRLIYYSQIVNDFQKGDIAEGYSVSREKKESFPLTVTSAQKNPTAFYLCASSMGTSGTDTQYFGPGTRLTVL.

This chain joins TRBV5-4 and TRBJ2-7; the match to TRBD2 covers 12 bases. V was clipped by 2 bases and J by 2 bases; unmatched bases: 5. The CDR3 consists of 16 residues. The germline V gene encodes CDR1 SGHNT and CDR2 YYREEE (reference sequence). The CDR3 sequence: CASSLLTSGSPYEQYF. For the CDR3, the DNA is TGTGCCAGCAGCTTACTGACTAGCGGGAGCCCCTACGAGCAGTACTTC.

About this clone itself: Other DNA sequences within the sample encode an identical CDR3. The V and J genes are TRBV5-1 and TRBJ2-5; D is tentatively TRBD1 or TRBD2 (5 bases each). Trimming stripped 4 bases from V and 2 bases from J, with 12 bases between. Germline V CDR1 and CDR2: SGHRS, YFSETQ. This CDR3 has 14 amino acids. For the CDR3, the DNA is TGCGCCAGCAGCCCACCCGGGACGCAAGAGACCCAGTACTTC. Translated: CASSPPGTQETQYF.

The chain joins TRBV7-2 to TRBJ2-6; TRBD1 agrees at 7 bases. Germline CDR1 SGHTA, CDR2 FQGNSA. V gave up 10 bases and J gave up 0 bases; unmatched junction bases: 6. The CDR3 has 15 residues. The CDR3 reads CATTGSSSGANVLTF. The CDR3 bases are TGTGCCACGACAGGGTCTAGCTCTGGGGCCAACGTCCTGACTTTC. The variable domain in full, with the rest retrieved from reference TRBV7-2 and TRBJ2-6, is GAGVSQSPSNKVTEKGKDVELRCDPISGHTALYWYRQSLGQGLEFLIYFQGNSAPDKSGLPSDRFSAERTGGSVSTLTIQRTQQEDSAVYLCATTGSSSGANVLTFGAGSRLTVL.

This chain links TRBV6-1 with TRBJ1-5; the D is unclear. The V gene lost 6 bases and the J gene lost 4 bases, with 10 bases spanning the gap. Looked up from germline, CDR1 is MNHNS and CDR2 is SASEGT. The CDR3 has 13 residues. This chain's CDR3 is CASRLTRNQPQHF. The CDR3, as DNA: TGTGCCAGCAGATTAACACGGAATCAGCCCCAGCATTTT.

V gene TRBV5-1 combines with J gene TRBJ1-1; unclear D gene. Per germline, CDR1 SGHRS and CDR2 YFSETQ. The CDR3 covers 15 residues. Trimming took off 2 bases at V and 0 bases at J, with 11 bases between the two ends. CDR3 bases: TGCGCCAGCAGCTTAACCCAGAACATGAACACTGAAGCTTTCTTT. This encodes CASSLTQNMNTEAFF.

This clone was counted a few times. V is TRBV5-1 and J is TRBJ1-1; 10 bases are shared with TRBD1. Germline V CDR1 and CDR2: SGHRS, YFSETQ. V dropped 2 bases and J dropped 4; count of bases not matched to a gene: 2. This CDR3 is built from 14 residues. DNA of the CDR3: TGCGCCAGCAGCTTCGGACAGGGGGGCACTGAAGCTTTCTTT. It codes for CASSFGQGGTEAFF.